What follows are 31 T cell receptor beta chains derived from one specimen sequenced in a study of identical twins. TCRdb analysed the 5' RACE reads with MiXCR anew, one entry per CDR3 protein. The sample comprises about 660,000 distinct CDR3 sequences, over 8.5% of which are singletons, and roughly 0.9% rests with the top ten. In addition, the sample was reused for a study of yellow fever vaccine responses in identical twins.

The sample taken for sequencing was PBMCs. The receptors derive from a woman aged 18 to 35 in good health.

The chain has TRBV2 and TRBJ1-4; 7 bases line up with TRBD1. Germline trimming cut 6 bases from V and 7 bases from J; bases unmatched to any gene: 8. Germline V CDR1 and CDR2: SNHLY, FYNNEI. The CDR3 extends over 14 amino acids. The CDR3 protein is CASRQQGLREKLFF. The CDR3 DNA reads TGTGCCAGCAGGCAACAGGGGTTGCGTGAAAAACTGTTTTTT.

This clonotype has only a few counts. The genes are TRBV5-1 and TRBJ2-1; TRBD1 matches 7 bases. Germline CDR1 SGHRS, CDR2 YFSETQ. The CDR3 contains 16 residues. The ends lost 6 bases at V and 7 bases at J; junction bases unmatched: 16. In DNA form, the CDR3 reads TGCGCCAGCACCTGGGGCTACAGGGGCATCCTAAATGAGCAGTTCTTC. Protein: CASTWGYRGILNEQFF.

This clonotype was picked up a small number of times. V usage is TRBV15 and J usage is TRBJ2-1; 11 bases line up with TRBD1. Germline values: CDR1 LNHNV, CDR2 YYDKDF (reference sequence). The CDR3 is 16 residues long. V shed 5 bases, J shed 2 bases, and the junction held 5 bases outside the gene matches. The CDR3 region is CATSHLGQGAYNEQFF. CDR3 bases: TGTGCCACCAGCCACTTGGGACAGGGGGCCTACAATGAGCAGTTCTTC.

The rearrangement joins TRBV7-9 to TRBJ2-4; no clear D. The length of the CDR3 is 15 residues. Trimming stripped 0 bases from V and 2 bases from J, with 8 bases between. Per the germline V gene, CDR1 is SEHNR and CDR2 is FQNEAQ (reference sequence). CDR3 region: CASSLALGSKNIQYF. For the CDR3, the DNA is TGTGCCAGCAGCTTAGCGCTTGGCTCCAAAAACATTCAGTACTTC.

The chain recombines TRBV6-1 with TRBJ2-7; tentatively, D is TRBD1 (6 bases). The CDR3 runs 14 residues. The germline V gene encodes CDR1 MNHNS and CDR2 SASEGT. Trimming removed 4 bases at V and 6 bases at J, with 16 bases between. The CDR3 protein is CASSVDRGGPEQYF. CDR3 nucleotide sequence: TGTGCCAGCAGTGTGGACCGAGGGGGACCCGAGCAGTACTTC.

The rearrangement joins TRBV6-2 or TRBV6-3 to TRBJ2-3, with TRBD2 identical over 13 bases. The J segment lost 0 bases and the V segment lost 6 bases, leaving 9 bases of the junction unmatched. Per germline, CDR1 MNHEY and CDR2 SVGEGT. The length of the CDR3 is 18 residues. CDR3 sequence: CASRLTSGRAGSTDTQYF. CDR3 sequence (DNA): TGTGCCAGCAGACTTACTAGCGGGAGGGCCGGGAGCACAGATACGCAGTATTTT.

The J gene is TRBJ2-3, the V gene TRBV10-3; D is possibly TRBD2 (6 bases). In germline, CDR1 is ENHRY, CDR2 SYGVKD. Trimming took 11 bases from V and 2 from J, leaving 14 bases between them. This CDR3 contains 13 residues. The CDR3 reads CAGASGLTDTQYF. The CDR3 coding sequence is TGTGCCGGGGCTTCGGGACTCACAGATACGCAGTATTTT.

This clonotype was counted between two and nine times. The rearrangement links TRBV6-1 to TRBJ2-1, with D possibly called TRBD1 or TRBD2 (6 bases each). CDR1 and CDR2 from the germline V gene are MNHNS and SASEGT. Trimming left V 5 bases short and J 2 bases short, with 25 bases between. This CDR3 spans 19 amino acids. CDR3 region: CASSRRQADIGTAYNEQFF. The CDR3 nucleotides are TGTGCCAGCAGTCGGCGACAGGCGGACATTGGGACTGCCTACAATGAGCAGTTCTTC.

On this clonotype itself: Being one base from a much bigger clone, this may be a read error. The chain employs TRBV7-8 and TRBJ2-7; D may be TRBD2 (5 bases). Germline values: CDR1 SGHVS, CDR2 FQNEAQ. The CDR3 runs to 14 residues. CDR3 nucleotide sequence: TGTGCCAGCGGCTTATGGACTCGAACCTACGAGCAGTACTTC. Its protein product is CASGLWTRTYEQYF.

The chain employs TRBV5-1 and TRBJ1-4, with TRBD1 identical over 8 bases. Germline assignment: CDR1 SGHRS and CDR2 YFSETQ. The CDR3 consists of 15 residues. With V trimmed by 3 bases and J by 3 bases, 4 bases remained unmatched. CDR3 sequence: CASSSQGAANEKLFF. The DNA of the CDR3 is TGCGCCAGCAGCTCCCAGGGGGCGGCTAATGAAAAACTGTTTTTT.

This clonotype was seen repeatedly, ten times or more. V is TRBV29-1 and J is TRBJ1-6; 11 bases align to TRBD1. The CDR3 runs 16 residues. From germline, CDR1 is SQVTM and CDR2 ANQGSEA. V shed 0 bases, J shed 14 bases, and the junction held 12 bases outside the gene matches. CDR3 protein: CSVEDRTGGDEFTLHF. In nucleotides, the CDR3 is TGCAGCGTTGAAGACCGGACAGGGGGCGACGAATTCACCCTCCACTTT. The entire variable domain, with the rest obtained from reference TRBV29-1 and TRBJ1-6, is as follows: SAVISQKPSRDICQRGTSLTIQCQVDSQVTMMFWYRQQPGQSLTLIATANQGSEATYESGFVIDKFPISRPNLTFSTLTVSNMSPEDSSIYLCSVEDRTGGDEFTLHFGNGTRLTVT.

This clonotype was found many times. The rearrangement links TRBV7-8 to TRBJ2-2; TRBD1 agrees at 9 bases. CDR1 and CDR2 (germline): SGHVS, FQNEAQ. The CDR3 spans 17 residues. V was pared by 5 bases and J by 4 bases, with 11 bases of the junction left unmatched. The CDR3 bases are TGTGCCAGCAGCAAGATACGGACAGGGGTTCGCACCGGGGAGCTGTTTTTT. Translating it yields CASSKIRTGVRTGELFF.

The V gene is TRBV18, the J gene TRBJ2-3; D remains ambiguous. V shed 2 bases and J shed 8 bases, with 11 bases lying between them. This CDR3 region has 13 residues. Germline V gene lookup returns CDR1 KGHSH and CDR2 LQKENI. For the CDR3, the DNA is TGTGCCAGCTCACCAGTGGCAGGCTCTACGCAGTATTTT. Its protein product is CASSPVAGSTQYF.

In its sample, this clonotype was seen a few times. V is TRBV24-1 and J is TRBJ2-1; TRBD2 matches 12 bases. The CDR3 is 16 residues long. The V gene end was trimmed by 3 bases and the J gene end by 9 bases; junction bases not matched to a gene: 8. The germline V gene encodes CDR1 KGHDR and CDR2 SFDVKD. The CDR3 region has the DNA TGTGCCACCAGTGATAGGACCGGACTAGCGGGGTTTGAGCAGTTCTTC. Protein product: CATSDRTGLAGFEQFF.

This clonotype occurred once. The chain uses TRBV6-1 and TRBJ2-5; a possible D gene is TRBD2 (6 bases). This CDR3 has 13 residues. The V end lost 6 bases, the J end lost 5 bases, and 13 bases lay between the germline ends. The germline gives CDR1 MNHNS, CDR2 SASEGT. The CDR3 region is CASSIGTPETQYF. The CDR3 nucleotides read TGTGCCAGCAGCATCGGGACTCCGGAGACCCAGTACTTC.

A few counts support this clonotype. V gene TRBV7-8 combines with J gene TRBJ2-7; 7 bases map to TRBD1. V was pared by 4 bases and J by 6 bases, with 12 bases of the junction left unmatched. The CDR3 length is 15 residues. Per the germline V gene, CDR1 is SGHVS and CDR2 is FQNEAQ. The CDR3 coding sequence is TGTGCCAGCAGCTCGATCGGGGACAGCGTTCCCGAGCAGTACTTC. Protein product: CASSSIGDSVPEQYF.

This clonotype was observed at least ten times. The chain carries TRBV29-1 and TRBJ2-2; 12 bases fit TRBD1. Unmatched junction bases numbered 4, after V lost 5 bases and J lost 0 bases. Germline assignment: CDR1 SQVTM and CDR2 ANQGSEA. The CDR3 extends over 16 amino acids. The CDR3 spells CSVSRDRGPNTGELFF. CDR3 sequence (DNA): TGCAGCGTTAGCCGGGACAGGGGGCCGAACACCGGGGAGCTGTTTTTT.

This clonotype was seen a handful of times. The chain combines TRBV20-1 with TRBJ2-7; D is uncertain. Germline loops: CDR1 DFQATT, CDR2 SNEGSKA (reference sequence). The CDR3 has 14 residues. Trimming took 3 bases from V and 0 from J, leaving 12 bases between them. The CDR3 loop is CSASPVQGSYEQYF. The CDR3 DNA reads as TGCAGTGCTAGTCCCGTGCAAGGCTCCTACGAGCAGTACTTC.

This clonotype was counted only a few times. The chain has TRBV6-5 and TRBJ1-2; no definite D call. V shed 3 bases and J shed 7 bases, with 12 bases lying between them. Germline lookup yields CDR1 MNHEY and CDR2 SVGAGI. The CDR3 is 13 amino acids. Written as DNA, the CDR3 is TGTGCCAGCAGTTATTCTAAATTGCTTGGCTACACCTTC. This gives the protein CASSYSKLLGYTF.

V and J are TRBV4-3 and TRBJ2-5, with TRBD2 identical over 13 bases. This CDR3 has 17 residues. Germline V lookup: CDR1 LGHNA, CDR2 YSLEER. V lost 3 bases, J lost 5 bases, and 9 bases stayed unmatched. CDR3 sequence reads: CASSQTTSGRAWETQYF. Written as DNA, the CDR3 is TGCGCCAGCAGCCAGACAACTAGCGGGAGGGCCTGGGAGACCCAGTACTTC.

The table lists this clonotype with a few counts. The genes are TRBV28 and TRBJ2-5; 9 bases align to TRBD2. With V trimmed by 9 bases and J by 2 bases, 4 bases remained unmatched. Per the germline V gene, CDR1 is MDHEN and CDR2 is SYDVKM. The CDR3 covers 13 residues. This CDR3 is CASTAGGQETQYF. The CDR3 DNA reads TGTGCCAGTACAGCGGGGGGACAAGAGACCCAGTACTTC.

This clonotype was seen more than once but under ten times. V gene TRBV11-3 combines with J gene TRBJ2-7; the D gene is possibly TRBD2 (6 bases). The germline CDR1 and CDR2 sequences are SGHNT and YENEEA. This CDR3 comprises 15 residues. V dropped 4 bases and J dropped 2 bases, with 15 bases sitting between them. The DNA for the CDR3 is TGTGCCAGCAGCTCGGGACCGGGACTCACCTACGAGCAGTACTTC. The encoded protein is CASSSGPGLTYEQYF.

The table lists this clonotype with a few counts. The chain links TRBV4-1 to TRBJ2-7, with no clear D. The CDR3 runs to 15 residues. Germline lookup yields CDR1 MGHRA and CDR2 YSYEKL. V dropped 4 bases and J dropped 1 base, with 14 bases sitting between them. CDR3 region: CASSPHSQESYEQYF. CDR3 DNA: TGCGCCAGCAGCCCCCACTCCCAGGAATCCTACGAGCAGTACTTC.

This clonotype was counted a few times. V gene TRBV2 combines with J gene TRBJ2-6, with 10 positions matching TRBD2. The CDR3 runs to 17 residues. Unmatched junction bases numbered 8, after V lost 7 bases and J lost 2 bases. Germline V lookup: CDR1 SNHLY, CDR2 FYNNEI. In nucleotides, the CDR3 is TGTGCCAGCACGATTCGTAGCGGGAGGACTGGGGCCAACGTCCTGACTTTC. It translates to CASTIRSGRTGANVLTF.

The V gene is TRBV6-1, the J gene TRBJ2-6; TRBD1 agrees at 9 bases. J gave up 5 bases and V 6 bases, and 11 bases lay outside the gene matches. CDR3 length: 17 amino acids. CDR1 is MNHNS and CDR2 is SASEGT in the germline V gene. CDR3 DNA: TGTGCCAGCAGACCCCGGGACAGGGTAATCCGGGCCAACGTCCTGACTTTC. This gives the protein CASRPRDRVIRANVLTF.

The V and J genes are TRBV6-2 or TRBV6-3 and TRBJ1-2; 7 positions agree with TRBD1. From germline, CDR1 is MNHEY and CDR2 SVGEGT. The CDR3 runs 13 residues. V was pared by 7 bases and J by 4 bases, with 6 bases of the junction left unmatched. CDR3 DNA sequence: TGTGCCAGCACCAGGGACAGTATCTATGGCTACACCTTC. Translating it yields CASTRDSIYGYTF.

This clonotype has more than one count but fewer than ten. The chain links TRBV28 to TRBJ2-1; TRBD2 aligns across 10 bases. Trimming took 6 bases from V and 8 from J; bases not matched to a gene: 10. Germline V gene lookup returns CDR1 MDHEN and CDR2 SYDVKM. CDR3 length equals 15 residues. The DNA of the CDR3 is TGTGCCAGCAGAAAAGCGGGAGGGCCTAGCGATGAGCAGTTCTTC. Translating it yields CASRKAGGPSDEQFF.

CDR3 region: CASSYQGLENSPLHF. The CDR3 DNA is TGTGCCAGCAGTTACCAGGGGTTAGAGAATTCACCCCTCCACTTT. The V gene is TRBV6-5, the J gene TRBJ1-6; possibly TRBD1 for D (6 bases). There are 15 residues in the CDR3. V was shortened by 2 bases and J by 7 bases, with 12 bases between the two germline ends. In germline, CDR1 is MNHEY, CDR2 SVGAGI.

This clonotype was observed a few times. The chain couples TRBV7-9 to TRBJ2-3; 10 bases are a match to TRBD1. The CDR3 totals 16 residues. Germline V lookup: CDR1 SEHNR, CDR2 FQNEAQ (reference sequence). Unmatched junction bases numbered 7, after V lost 3 bases and J lost 4 bases. CDR3 nucleotide sequence: TGTGCCAGCAGCTTGACGGGACAGGGGTTCCCAGATACGCAGTATTTT. This sequence encodes CASSLTGQGFPDTQYF.

This clonotype has only a few counts. The chain combines TRBV6-1 with TRBJ2-7, with TRBD1 identical over 7 bases. The CDR3 loop spans 15 amino acids. V trimming: 0 bases; J trimming: 6 bases; junction bases outside the gene matches: 8. Germline values: CDR1 MNHNS, CDR2 SASEGT. CDR3: CASSEARDSPLEQYF. Written as DNA, the CDR3 is TGTGCCAGCAGTGAAGCTAGGGACAGCCCCCTCGAGCAGTACTTC.

This clonotype came up many times. This chain connects TRBV12-3 or TRBV12-4 to TRBJ2-7; 7 positions match TRBD1. V was pared by 5 bases and J by 2 bases, with 9 bases of the junction left unmatched. CDR3 length: 15 amino acids. The CDR3 is CASSIYRDSPYEQYF. CDR3 bases: TGTGCCAGCAGTATATACCGGGACAGTCCCTACGAGCAGTACTTC.